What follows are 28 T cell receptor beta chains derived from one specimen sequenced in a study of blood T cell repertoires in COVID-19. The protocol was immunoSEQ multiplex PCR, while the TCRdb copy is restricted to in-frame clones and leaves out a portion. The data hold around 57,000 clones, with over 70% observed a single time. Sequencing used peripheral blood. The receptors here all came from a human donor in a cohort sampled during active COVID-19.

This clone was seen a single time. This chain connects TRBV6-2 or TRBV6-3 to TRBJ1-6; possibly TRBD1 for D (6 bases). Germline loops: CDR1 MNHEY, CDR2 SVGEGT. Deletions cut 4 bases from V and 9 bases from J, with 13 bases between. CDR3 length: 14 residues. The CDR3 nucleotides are TGTGCCAGCAGTTTTACAGGGAAAAGTTCACCCCTCCACTTT. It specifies CASSFTGKSSPLHF.

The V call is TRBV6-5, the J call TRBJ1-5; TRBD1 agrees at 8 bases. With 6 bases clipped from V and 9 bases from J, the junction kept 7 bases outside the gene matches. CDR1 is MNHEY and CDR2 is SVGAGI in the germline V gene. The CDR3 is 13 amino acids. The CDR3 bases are TGTGCCAGCAGCTGGGACAGGACAAGGCCCCAGCATTTT. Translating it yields CASSWDRTRPQHF.

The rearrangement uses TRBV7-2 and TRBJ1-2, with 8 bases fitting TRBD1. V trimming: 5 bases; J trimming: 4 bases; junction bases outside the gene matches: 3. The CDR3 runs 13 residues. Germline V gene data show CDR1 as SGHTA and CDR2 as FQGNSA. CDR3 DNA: TGTGCCAGCAGCCCGGGACAGGTCTATGGCTACACCTTC. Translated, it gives CASSPGQVYGYTF.

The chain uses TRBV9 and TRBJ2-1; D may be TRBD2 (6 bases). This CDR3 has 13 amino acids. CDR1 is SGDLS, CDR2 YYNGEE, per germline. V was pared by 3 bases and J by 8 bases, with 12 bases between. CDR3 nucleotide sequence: TGTGCCAGCAGCGGATCCCGGGGGTATGAGCAGTTCTTC. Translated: CASSGSRGYEQFF.

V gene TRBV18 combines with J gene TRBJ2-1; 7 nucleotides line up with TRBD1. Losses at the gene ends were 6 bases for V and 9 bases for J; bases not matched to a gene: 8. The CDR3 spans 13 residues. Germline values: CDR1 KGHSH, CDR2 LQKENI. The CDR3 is CASSPTTGAEQFF. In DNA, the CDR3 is TGTGCCAGCTCCCCAACAACAGGGGCTGAGCAGTTCTTC.

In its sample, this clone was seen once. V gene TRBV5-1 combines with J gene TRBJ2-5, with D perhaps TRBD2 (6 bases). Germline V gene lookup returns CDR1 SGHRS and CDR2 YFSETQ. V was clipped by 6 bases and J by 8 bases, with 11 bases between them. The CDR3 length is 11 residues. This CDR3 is CASTAGQTQYF. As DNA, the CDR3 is TGCGCCAGCACCGCGGGGCAAACCCAGTACTTC.

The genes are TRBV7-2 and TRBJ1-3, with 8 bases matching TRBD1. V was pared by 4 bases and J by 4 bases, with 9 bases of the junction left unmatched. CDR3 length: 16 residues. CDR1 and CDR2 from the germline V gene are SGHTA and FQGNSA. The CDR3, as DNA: TGTGCCAGCAGCTCCTTGGGACGGACAGGGGGAAACACCATATATTTT. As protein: CASSSLGRTGGNTIYF.

CDR3 sequence (DNA): TGTGCCAGCAGCGTAGGAGTTGGGCAGTCCTATGGCTACACCTTC. Encoded protein: CASSVGVGQSYGYTF. The chain joins TRBV9 to TRBJ1-2; D is unclear. V dropped 0 bases and J dropped 4 bases, with 13 bases sitting between them. The germline CDR1 and CDR2 sequences are SGDLS and YYNGEE. The CDR3 has 15 amino acids.

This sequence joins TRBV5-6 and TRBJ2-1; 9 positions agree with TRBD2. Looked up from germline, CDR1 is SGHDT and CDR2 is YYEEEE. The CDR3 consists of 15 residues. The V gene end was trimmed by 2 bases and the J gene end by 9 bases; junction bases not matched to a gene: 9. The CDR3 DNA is TGTGCCAGCAGCTTTGGCGGGAGGGGTGGCGGTGAGCAGTTCTTC. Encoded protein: CASSFGGRGGGEQFF. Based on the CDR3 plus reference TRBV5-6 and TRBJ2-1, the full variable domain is DAGVTQSPTHLIKTRGQQVTLRCSPKSGHDTVSWYQQALGQGPQFIFQYYEEEERQRGNFPDRFSGHQFPNYSSELNVNALLLGDSALYLCASSFGGRGGGEQFFGPGTRLTVL.

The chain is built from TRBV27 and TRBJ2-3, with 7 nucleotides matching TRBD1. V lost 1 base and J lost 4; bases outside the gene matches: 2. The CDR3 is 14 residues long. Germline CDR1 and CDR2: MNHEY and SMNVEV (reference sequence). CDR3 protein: CASSLFDRADTQYF. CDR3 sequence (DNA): TGTGCCAGCAGTTTATTCGACAGGGCAGATACGCAGTATTTT.

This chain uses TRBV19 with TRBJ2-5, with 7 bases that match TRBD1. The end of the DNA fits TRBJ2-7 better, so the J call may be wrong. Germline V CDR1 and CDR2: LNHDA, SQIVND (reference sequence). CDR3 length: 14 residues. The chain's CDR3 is CASKLGTDSYEQYF. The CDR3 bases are TGTGCCAGTAAATTGGGGACAGATTCCTACGAGCAGTACTTC.

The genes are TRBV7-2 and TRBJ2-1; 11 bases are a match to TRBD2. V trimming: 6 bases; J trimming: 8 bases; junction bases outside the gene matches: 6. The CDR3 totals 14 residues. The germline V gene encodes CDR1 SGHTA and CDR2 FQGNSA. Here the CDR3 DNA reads TGTGCCAGCAGTCTAGCGGGGGGCCTGGATGAGCAGTTCTTC. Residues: CASSLAGGLDEQFF.

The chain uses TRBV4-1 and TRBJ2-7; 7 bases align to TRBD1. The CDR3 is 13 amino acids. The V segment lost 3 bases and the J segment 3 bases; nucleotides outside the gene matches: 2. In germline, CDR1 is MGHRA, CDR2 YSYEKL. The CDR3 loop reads CASSQNRGYEQYF. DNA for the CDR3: TGCGCCAGCAGCCAGAACAGGGGCTACGAGCAGTACTTC.

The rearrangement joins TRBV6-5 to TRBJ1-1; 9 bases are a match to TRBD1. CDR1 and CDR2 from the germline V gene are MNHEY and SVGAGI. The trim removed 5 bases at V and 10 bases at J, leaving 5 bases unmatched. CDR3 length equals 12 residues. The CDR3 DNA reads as TGTGCCAGCAGTCGACTGACAGGGGGAGCTTTCTTT. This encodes CASSRLTGGAFF.

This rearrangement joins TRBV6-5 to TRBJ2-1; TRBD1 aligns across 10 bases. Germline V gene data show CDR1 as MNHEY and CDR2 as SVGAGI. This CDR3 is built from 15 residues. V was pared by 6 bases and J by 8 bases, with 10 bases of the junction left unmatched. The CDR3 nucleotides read TGTGCCAGCAGGGACCGGGACAGGGGTGTGGATGAGCAGTTCTTC. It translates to CASRDRDRGVDEQFF.

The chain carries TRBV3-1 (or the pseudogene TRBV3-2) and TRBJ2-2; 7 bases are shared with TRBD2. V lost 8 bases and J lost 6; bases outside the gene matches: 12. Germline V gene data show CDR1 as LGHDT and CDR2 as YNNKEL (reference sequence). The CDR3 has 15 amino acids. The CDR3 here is CASRSWGGEAGELFF. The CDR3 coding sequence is TGTGCCAGCCGAAGTTGGGGGGGGGAGGCCGGGGAGCTGTTTTTT.

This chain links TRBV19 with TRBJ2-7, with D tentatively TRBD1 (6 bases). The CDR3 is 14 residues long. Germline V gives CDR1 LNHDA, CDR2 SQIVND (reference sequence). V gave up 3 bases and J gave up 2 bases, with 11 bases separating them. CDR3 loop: CASSIRTDTYEQYF. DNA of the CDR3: TGTGCCAGTAGTATCCGGACAGACACCTACGAGCAGTACTTC.

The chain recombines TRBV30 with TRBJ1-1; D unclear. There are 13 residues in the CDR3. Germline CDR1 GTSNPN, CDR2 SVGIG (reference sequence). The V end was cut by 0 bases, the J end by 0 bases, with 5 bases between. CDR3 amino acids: CAWSVQLNTEAFF. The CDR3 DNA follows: TGTGCCTGGAGTGTACAGCTGAACACTGAAGCTTTCTTT.

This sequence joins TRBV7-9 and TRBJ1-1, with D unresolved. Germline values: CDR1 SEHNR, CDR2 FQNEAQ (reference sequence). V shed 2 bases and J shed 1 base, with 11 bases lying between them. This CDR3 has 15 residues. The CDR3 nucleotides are TGTGCCAGCAGCTTACCGGAGGGAGGGAACACTGAAGCTTTCTTT. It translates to CASSLPEGGNTEAFF.

CDR3 sequence (DNA): TGTGCCAGCAGCTTGTTGAGCGAGCAGTACTTC. Protein product: CASSLLSEQYF. V is TRBV5-6 and J is TRBJ2-7; D is unresolved. The CDR3 has 11 residues. The V end was cut by 1 base, the J end by 6 bases, with 5 bases between. The germline CDR1 and CDR2 sequences are SGHDT and YYEEEE.

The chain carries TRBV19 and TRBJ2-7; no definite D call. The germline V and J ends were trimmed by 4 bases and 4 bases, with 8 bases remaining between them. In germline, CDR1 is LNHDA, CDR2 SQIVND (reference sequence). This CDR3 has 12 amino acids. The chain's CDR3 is CASSTSGYEQYF. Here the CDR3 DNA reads TGTGCCAGTAGTACCTCAGGTTACGAGCAGTACTTC.

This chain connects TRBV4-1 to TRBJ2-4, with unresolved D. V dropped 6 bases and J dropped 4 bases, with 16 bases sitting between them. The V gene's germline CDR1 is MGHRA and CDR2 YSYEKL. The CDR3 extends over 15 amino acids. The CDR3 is CASSHRKNEKNIQYF. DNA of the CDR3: TGCGCCAGCAGTCATAGAAAGAACGAGAAAAACATTCAGTACTTC.

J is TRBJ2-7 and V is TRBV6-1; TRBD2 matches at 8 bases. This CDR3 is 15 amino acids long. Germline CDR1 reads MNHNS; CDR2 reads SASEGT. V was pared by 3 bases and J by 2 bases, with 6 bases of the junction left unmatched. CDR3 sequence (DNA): TGTGCCAGCAGTGAGGTCGGGGGGGGCCCCTACGAGCAGTACTTC. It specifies CASSEVGGGPYEQYF.

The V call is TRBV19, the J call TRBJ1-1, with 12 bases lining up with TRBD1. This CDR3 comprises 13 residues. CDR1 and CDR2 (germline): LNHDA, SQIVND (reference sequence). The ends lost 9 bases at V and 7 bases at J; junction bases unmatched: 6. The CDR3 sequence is CASRDRGQGEAFF. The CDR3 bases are TGTGCCAGCCGGGACAGGGGGCAAGGTGAAGCTTTCTTT.

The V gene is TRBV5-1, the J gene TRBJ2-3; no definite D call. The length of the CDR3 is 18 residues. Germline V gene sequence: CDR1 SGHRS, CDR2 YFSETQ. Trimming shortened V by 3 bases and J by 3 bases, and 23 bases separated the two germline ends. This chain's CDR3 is CASSSSRSGPLTTDTQYF. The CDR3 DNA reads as TGCGCCAGCAGCTCGAGTAGATCCGGTCCCCTGACAACAGATACGCAGTATTTT.

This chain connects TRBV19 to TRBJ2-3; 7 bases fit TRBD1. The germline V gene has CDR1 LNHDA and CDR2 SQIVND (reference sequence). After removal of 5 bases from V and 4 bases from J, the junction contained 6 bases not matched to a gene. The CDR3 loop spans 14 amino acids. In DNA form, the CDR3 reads TGTGCCAGTAGTTTACAGAGGGGGCCAGATACGCAGTATTTT. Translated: CASSLQRGPDTQYF. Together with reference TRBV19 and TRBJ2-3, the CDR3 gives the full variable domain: DGGITQSPKYLFRKEGQNVTLSCEQNLNHDAMYWYRQDPGQGLRLIYYSQIVNDFQKGDIAEGYSVSREKKESFPLTVTSAQKNPTAFYLCASSLQRGPDTQYFGPGTRLTVL.

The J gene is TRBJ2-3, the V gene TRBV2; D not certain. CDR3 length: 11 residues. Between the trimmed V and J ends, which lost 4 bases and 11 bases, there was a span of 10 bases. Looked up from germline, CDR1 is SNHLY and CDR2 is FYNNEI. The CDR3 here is CASSVTPVQYF. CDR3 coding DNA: TGTGCCAGCAGTGTAACCCCGGTGCAGTATTTT. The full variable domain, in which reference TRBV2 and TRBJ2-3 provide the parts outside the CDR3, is EPEVTQTPSHQVTQMGQEVILRCVPISNHLYFYWYRQILGQKVEFLVSFYNNEISEKSEIFDDQFSVERPDGSNFTLKIRSTKLEDSAMYFCASSVTPVQYFGPGTRLTVL.

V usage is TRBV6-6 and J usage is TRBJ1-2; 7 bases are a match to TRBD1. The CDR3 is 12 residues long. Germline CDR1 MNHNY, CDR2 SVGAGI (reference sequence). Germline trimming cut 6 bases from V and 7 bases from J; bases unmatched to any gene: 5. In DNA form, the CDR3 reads TGTGCCAGCAGCACCGACAGGGTTGGCTACACCTTC. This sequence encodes CASSTDRVGYTF.